The clone carrying this T cell receptor (beta chain) was seen repeatedly, ten times or more. In germline, CDR1 is SGHVS, CDR2 FQNEAQ. J lost 9 bases, V lost 2 bases, and 7 bases had no gene match. The CDR3 covers 14 residues. This entry comes from a study of T cells after yellow fever vaccination. Each CDR3 protein is one row after TCRdb ran MiXCR on the 5' RACE reads. Of approximately 250,000 distinct CDR3 sequences in the sample, 6.5% to 7.5% are singletons; the top ten hold approximately 0.99%. The sequences come from CD4+ T cells sorted from PBMCs, collected on the day of the yellow fever booster vaccination. This receptor was identified in a young man who received the YFV17D yellow fever vaccine. The chain employs TRBV7-8 and TRBJ2-1; 7 nucleotides match TRBD2. The CDR3 bases are TGTGCCAGCAGCTTAAGTGGGAGGGCCGGTGAGCAGTTCTTC. Amino acids: CASSLSGRAGEQFF.